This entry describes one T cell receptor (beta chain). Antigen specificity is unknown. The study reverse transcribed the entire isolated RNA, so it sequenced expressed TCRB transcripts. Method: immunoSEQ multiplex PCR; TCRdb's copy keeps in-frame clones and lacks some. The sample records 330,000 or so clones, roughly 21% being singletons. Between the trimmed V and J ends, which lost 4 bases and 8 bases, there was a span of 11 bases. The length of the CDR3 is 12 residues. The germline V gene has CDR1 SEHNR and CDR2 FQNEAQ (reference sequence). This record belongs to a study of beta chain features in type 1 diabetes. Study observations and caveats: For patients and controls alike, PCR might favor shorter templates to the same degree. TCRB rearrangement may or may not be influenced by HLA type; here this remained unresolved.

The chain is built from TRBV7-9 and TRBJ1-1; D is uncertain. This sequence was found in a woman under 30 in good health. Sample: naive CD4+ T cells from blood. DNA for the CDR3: TGTGCCAGCAGCTCCGGGTCTGGGGAAGCTTTCTTT. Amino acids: CASSSGSGEAFF. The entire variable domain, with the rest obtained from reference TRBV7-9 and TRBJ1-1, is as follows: DTGVSQNPRHKITKRGQNVTFRCDPISEHNRLYWYRQTLGQGPEFLTYFQNEAQLEKSRLLSDRFSAERPKGSFSTLEIQRTEQGDSAMYLCASSSGSGEAFFGQGTRLTVV.